This T cell receptor beta chain originates from a study of blood T cell repertoires in COVID-19. On the study more broadly: Donors in the United States, Italy and Spain gave samples during acute or convalescent COVID-19. Sources were T cells, B-cell-depleted T cells, or PBMCs; the material itself was cDNA or gDNA.

Authors' analysis steps: Reference gene primers were amplified, and this amplification served to estimate nucleated cell counts. The repertoire was sequenced with immunoSEQ multiplex PCR; TCRdb's copy has only in-frame clones and lacks some. The V and J calls and clone size are taken from that table; D and trimming were inferred from the DNA. The sample contains some 130,000 clones, 70% to 90% of which appear only once. With 5 bases clipped from V and 1 base from J, the junction kept 9 bases outside the gene matches. This CDR3 contains 16 residues. CDR1 and CDR2 from the germline V gene are LNHDA and SQIVND (reference sequence).

V and J are TRBV19 and TRBJ2-3; TRBD2 agrees at 7 bases. Source material: peripheral blood. This sequence was found in a human donor in a cohort sampled during active COVID-19. Written as DNA, the CDR3 is TGTGCCAGTAGTGGGTACGGTGGGGGGGGCACAGATACGCAGTATTTT. It is translated as CASSGYGGGGTDTQYF.